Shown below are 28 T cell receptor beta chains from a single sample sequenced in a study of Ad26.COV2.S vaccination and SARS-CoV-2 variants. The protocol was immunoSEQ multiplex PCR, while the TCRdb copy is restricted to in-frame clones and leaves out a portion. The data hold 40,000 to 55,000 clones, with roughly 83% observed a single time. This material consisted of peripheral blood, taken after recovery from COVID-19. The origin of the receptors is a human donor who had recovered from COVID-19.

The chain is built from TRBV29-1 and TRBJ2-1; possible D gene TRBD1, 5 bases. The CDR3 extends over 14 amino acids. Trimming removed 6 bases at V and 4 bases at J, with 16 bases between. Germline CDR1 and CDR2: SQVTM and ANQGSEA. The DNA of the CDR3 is TGCAGCGTCTACGACAGTAGGGGATACAATGAGCAGTTCTTC. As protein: CSVYDSRGYNEQFF.

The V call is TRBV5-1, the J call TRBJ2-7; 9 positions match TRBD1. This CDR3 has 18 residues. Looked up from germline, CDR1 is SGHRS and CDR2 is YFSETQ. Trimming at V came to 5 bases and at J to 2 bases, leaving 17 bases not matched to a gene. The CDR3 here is CASSRRDRAPTETYEQYF. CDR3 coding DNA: TGCGCCAGCAGTCGCCGGGACAGGGCCCCAACGGAGACCTACGAGCAGTACTTC.

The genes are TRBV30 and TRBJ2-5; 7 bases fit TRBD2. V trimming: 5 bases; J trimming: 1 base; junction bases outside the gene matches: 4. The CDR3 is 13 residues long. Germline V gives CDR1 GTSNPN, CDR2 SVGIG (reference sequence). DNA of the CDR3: TGTGCCTGGTCGCGGGGGACCCAAGAGACCCAGTACTTC. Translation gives CAWSRGTQETQYF.

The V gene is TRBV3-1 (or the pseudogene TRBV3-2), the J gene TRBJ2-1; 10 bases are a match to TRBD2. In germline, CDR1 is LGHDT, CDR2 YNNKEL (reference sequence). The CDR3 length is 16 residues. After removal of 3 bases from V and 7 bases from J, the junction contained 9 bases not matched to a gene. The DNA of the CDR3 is TGTGCCAGCAGCCATGGATCGGGACTAGCGCTTAATGAGCAGTTCTTC. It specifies CASSHGSGLALNEQFF.

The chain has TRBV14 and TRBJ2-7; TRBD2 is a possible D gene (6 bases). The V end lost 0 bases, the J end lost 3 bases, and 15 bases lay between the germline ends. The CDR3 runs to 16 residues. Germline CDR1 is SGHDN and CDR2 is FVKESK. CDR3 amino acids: CASSQEEGLTYYEQYF. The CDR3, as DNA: TGTGCCAGCAGCCAAGAAGAGGGACTTACCTACTACGAGCAGTACTTC.

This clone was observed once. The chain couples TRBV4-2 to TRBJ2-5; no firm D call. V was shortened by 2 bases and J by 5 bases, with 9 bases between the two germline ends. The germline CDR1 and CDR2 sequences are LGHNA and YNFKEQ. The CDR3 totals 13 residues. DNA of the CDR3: TGTGCCAGCAGCCAAAAATCCTGGGAGACCCAGTACTTC. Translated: CASSQKSWETQYF.

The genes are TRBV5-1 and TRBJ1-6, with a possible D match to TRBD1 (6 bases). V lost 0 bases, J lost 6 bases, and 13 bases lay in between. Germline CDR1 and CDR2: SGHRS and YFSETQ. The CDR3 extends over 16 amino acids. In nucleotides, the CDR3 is TGCGCCAGCAGCTTGGAGGGCCAGGGGTTTAATTCACCCCTCCACTTT. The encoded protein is CASSLEGQGFNSPLHF.

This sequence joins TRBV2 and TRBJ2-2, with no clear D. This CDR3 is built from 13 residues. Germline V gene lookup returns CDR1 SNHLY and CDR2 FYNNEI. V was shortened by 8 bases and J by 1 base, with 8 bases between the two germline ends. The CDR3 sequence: CASDPRNTGELFF. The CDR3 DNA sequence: TGTGCCAGCGACCCCAGGAACACCGGGGAGCTGTTTTTT.

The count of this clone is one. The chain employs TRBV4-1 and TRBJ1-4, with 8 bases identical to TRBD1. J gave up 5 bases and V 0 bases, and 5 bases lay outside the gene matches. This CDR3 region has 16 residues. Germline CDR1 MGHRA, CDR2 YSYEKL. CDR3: CASSQDQGAFNEKLFF. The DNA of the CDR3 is TGCGCCAGCAGCCAAGATCAGGGGGCTTTCAATGAAAAACTGTTTTTT.

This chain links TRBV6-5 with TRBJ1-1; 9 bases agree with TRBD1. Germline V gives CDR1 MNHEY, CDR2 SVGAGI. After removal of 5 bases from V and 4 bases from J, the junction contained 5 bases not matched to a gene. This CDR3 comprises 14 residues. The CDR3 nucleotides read TGTGCCAGCAGTAGACAGGGGGTTGGCACTGAAGCTTTCTTT. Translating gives CASSRQGVGTEAFF.

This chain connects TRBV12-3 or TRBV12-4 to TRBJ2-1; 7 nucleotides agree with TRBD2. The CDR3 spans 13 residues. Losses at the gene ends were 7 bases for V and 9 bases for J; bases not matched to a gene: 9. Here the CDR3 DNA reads TGTGCCAGCACCCTCAGCGGGATTGGTGAGCAGTTCTTC. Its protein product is CASTLSGIGEQFF.

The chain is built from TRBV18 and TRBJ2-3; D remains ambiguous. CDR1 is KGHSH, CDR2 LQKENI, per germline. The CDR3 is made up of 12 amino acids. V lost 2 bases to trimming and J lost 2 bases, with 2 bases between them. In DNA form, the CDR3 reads TGTGCCAGCTCACCAAACACAGATACGCAGTATTTT. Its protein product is CASSPNTDTQYF.

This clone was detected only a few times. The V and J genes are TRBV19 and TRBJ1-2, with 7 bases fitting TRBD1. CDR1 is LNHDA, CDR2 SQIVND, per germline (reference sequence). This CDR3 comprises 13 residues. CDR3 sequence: CATSSGTAYGYTF. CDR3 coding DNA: TGTGCTACTTCCTCCGGGACAGCCTATGGCTACACCTTC.

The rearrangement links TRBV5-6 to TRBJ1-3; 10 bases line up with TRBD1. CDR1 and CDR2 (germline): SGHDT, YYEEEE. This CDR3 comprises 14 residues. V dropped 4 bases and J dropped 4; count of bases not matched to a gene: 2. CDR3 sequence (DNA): TGTGCCAGCAGCCGACAGGGGGCCGGAAACACCATATATTTT. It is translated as CASSRQGAGNTIYF. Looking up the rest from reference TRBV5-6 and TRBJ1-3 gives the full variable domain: DAGVTQSPTHLIKTRGQQVTLRCSPKSGHDTVSWYQQALGQGPQFIFQYYEEEERQRGNFPDRFSGHQFPNYSSELNVNALLLGDSALYLCASSRQGAGNTIYFGEGSWLTVV.

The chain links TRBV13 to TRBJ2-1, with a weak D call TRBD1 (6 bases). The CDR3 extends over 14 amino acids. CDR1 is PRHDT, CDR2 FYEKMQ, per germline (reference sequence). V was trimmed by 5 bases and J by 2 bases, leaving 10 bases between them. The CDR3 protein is CASSQDSAYNEQFF. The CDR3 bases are TGTGCCAGCAGCCAGGACAGCGCCTACAATGAGCAGTTCTTC.

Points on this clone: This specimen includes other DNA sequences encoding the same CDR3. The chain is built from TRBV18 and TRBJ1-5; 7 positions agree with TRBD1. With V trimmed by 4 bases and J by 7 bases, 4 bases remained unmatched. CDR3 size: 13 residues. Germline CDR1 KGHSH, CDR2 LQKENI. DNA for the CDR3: TGTGCCAGCTCACGCCAGGGGGACCAGCCCCAGCATTTT. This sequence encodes CASSRQGDQPQHF. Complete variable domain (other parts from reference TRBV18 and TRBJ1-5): NAGVMQNPRHLVRRRGQEARLRCSPMKGHSHVYWYRQLPEEGLKFMVYLQKENIIDESGMPKERFSAEFPKEGPSILRIQQVVRGDSAAYFCASSRQGDQPQHFGDGTRLSIL.

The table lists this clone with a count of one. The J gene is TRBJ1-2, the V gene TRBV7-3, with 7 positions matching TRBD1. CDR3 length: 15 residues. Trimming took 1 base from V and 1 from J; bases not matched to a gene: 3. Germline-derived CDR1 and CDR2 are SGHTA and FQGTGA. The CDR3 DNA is TGTGCCAGCAGCTTAAGCGGGACAGATAACTATGGCTACACCTTC. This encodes CASSLSGTDNYGYTF. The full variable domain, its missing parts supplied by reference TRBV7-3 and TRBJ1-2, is GAGVSQTPSNKVTEKGKYVELRCDPISGHTALYWYRQSLGQGPEFLIYFQGTGAADDSGLPNDRFFAVRPEGSVSTLKIQRTERGDSAVYLCASSLSGTDNYGYTFGSGTRLTVV.

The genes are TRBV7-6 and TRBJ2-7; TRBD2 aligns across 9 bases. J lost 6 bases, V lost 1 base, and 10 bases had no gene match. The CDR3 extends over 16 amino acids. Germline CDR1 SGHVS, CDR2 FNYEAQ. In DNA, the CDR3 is TGTGCCAGCAGCTTAGAGGGCGGGAGGGCCTCCGGCGAGCAGTACTTC. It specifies CASSLEGGRASGEQYF.

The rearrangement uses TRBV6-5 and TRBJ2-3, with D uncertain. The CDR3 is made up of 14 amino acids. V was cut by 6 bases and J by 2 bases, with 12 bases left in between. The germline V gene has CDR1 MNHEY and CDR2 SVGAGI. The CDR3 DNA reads TGTGCCAGCAGAAGGACGCAGCACACAGATACGCAGTATTTT. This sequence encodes CASRRTQHTDTQYF.

DNA for the CDR3: TGTGCCAGCAGTGACTCGGGGACAGTGGGTTACAATGAGCAGTTCTTC. Its protein is CASSDSGTVGYNEQFF. V usage is TRBV6-4 and J usage is TRBJ2-1, with 7 bases matching TRBD1. This CDR3 is built from 16 residues. Germline V gene sequence: CDR1 MRHNA, CDR2 SNTAGT. Trimming removed 0 bases from V and 4 bases from J; junction bases left unmatched: 6.

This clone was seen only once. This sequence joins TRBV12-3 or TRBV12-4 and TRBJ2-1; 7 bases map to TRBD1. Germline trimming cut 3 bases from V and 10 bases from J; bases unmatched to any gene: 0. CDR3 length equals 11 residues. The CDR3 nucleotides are TGTGCCAGCAGTTTCAGGGGGGAGCAGTTCTTC. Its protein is CASSFRGEQFF.

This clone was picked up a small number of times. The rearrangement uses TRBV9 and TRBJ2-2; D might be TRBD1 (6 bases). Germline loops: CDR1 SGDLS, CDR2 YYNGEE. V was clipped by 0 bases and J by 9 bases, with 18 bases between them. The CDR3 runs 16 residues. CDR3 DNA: TGTGCCAGCAGCGTAGGTTCAGGGACCGGGACATGGGAGCTGTTTTTT. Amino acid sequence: CASSVGSGTGTWELFF. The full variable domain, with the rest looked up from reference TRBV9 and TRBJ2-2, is DSGVTQTPKHLITATGQRVTLRCSPRSGDLSVYWYQQSLDQGLQFLIQYYNGEERAKGNILERFSAQQFPDLHSELNLSSLELGDSALYFCASSVGSGTGTWELFFGEGSRLTVL.

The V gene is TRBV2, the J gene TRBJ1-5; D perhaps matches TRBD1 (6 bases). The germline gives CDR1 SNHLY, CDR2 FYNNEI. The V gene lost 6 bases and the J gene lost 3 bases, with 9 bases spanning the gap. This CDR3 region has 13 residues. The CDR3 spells CASRQGYNQPQHF. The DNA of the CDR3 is TGTGCCAGCAGACAGGGATACAATCAGCCCCAGCATTTT.

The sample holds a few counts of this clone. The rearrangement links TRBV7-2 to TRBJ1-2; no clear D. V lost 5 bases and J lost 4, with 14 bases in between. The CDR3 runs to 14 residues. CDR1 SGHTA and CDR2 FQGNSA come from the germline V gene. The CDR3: CASSPSPMGYGYTF. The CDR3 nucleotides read TGTGCCAGCAGCCCCAGCCCGATGGGCTATGGCTACACCTTC.

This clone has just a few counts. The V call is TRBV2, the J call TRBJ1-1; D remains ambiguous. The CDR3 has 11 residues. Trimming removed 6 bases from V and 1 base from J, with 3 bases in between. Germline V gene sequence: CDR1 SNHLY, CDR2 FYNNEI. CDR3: CASSPNTEAFF. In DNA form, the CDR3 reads TGTGCCAGCAGCCCGAACACTGAAGCTTTCTTT.

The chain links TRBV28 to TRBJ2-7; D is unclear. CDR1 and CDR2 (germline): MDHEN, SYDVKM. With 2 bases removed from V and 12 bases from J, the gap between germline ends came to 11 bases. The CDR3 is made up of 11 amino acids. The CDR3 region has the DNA TGTGCCAGCAGTTTAGGCAGTAGACCGTACTTC. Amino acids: CASSLGSRPYF. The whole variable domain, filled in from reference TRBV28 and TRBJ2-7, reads DVKVTQSSRYLVKRTGEKVFLECVQDMDHENMFWYRQDPGLGLRLIYFSYDVKMKEKGDIPEGYSVSREKKERFSLILESASTNQTSMYLCASSLGSRPYFGPGTRLTVT.

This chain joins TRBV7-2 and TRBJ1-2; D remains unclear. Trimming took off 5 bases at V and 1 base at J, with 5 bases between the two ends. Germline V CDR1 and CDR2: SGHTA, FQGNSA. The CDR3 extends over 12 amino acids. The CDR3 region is CASSGNNYGYTF. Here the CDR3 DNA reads TGTGCCAGCAGCGGAAATAACTATGGCTACACCTTC.

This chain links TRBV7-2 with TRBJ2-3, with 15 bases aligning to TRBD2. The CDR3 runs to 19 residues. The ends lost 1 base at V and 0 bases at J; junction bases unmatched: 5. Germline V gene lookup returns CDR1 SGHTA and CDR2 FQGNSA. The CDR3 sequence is CASSLVGTSGGSSTDTQYF. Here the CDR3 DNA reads TGTGCCAGCAGCTTAGTTGGGACTAGCGGGGGGTCTAGCACAGATACGCAGTATTTT.